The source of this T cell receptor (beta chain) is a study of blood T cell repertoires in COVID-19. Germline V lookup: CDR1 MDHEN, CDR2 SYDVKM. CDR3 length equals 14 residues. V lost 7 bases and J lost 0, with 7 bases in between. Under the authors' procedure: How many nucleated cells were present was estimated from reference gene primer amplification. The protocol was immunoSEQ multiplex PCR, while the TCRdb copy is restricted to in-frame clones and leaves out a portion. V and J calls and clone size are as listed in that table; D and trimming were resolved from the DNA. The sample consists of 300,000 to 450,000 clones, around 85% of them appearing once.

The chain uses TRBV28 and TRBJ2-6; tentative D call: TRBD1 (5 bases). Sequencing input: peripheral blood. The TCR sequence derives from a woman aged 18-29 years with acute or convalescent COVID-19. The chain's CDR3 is CASMGHSGANVLTF. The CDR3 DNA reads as TGTGCCAGCATGGGGCACTCTGGGGCCAACGTCCTGACTTTC.